The clone carrying this T cell receptor (beta chain) was picked up a small number of times. Its antigen is still unknown. This record comes from a study of beta chain features in type 1 diabetes. Findings and limits, study-wide: Significant though moderate, a shortening of TCRB CDR3s appeared in all four CD4+ subsets of Type 1 diabetes patients.

CD45RO/CCR7/CD25/CD127/CD95/CD27 staining was used to isolate CD4+ naive, central memory, regulatory and stem cell-like memory cells by sorting. Isolated RNA was reverse transcribed in full, so expressed TCRB transcripts were sequenced. Sequenced naive, central memory and regulatory T cell samples produced an average of approximately 3.5 million reads. Using immunoSEQ multiplex PCR, the repertoire was profiled, and TCRdb retains in-frame clones only, with some absent. In the table there are 300,000 or so clones, about a tenth of which are singletons. Per germline, CDR1 SQVTM and CDR2 ANQGSEA. The CDR3 has 14 amino acids. Germline trimming cut 6 bases from V and 2 bases from J; bases unmatched to any gene: 8.

The sequenced sample was central memory CD4+ T cells from blood. The source of this sequence is a man aged 30-40 years with type 1 diabetes. This sequence joins TRBV29-1 and TRBJ2-3, with 7 bases lining up with TRBD2. This CDR3 reads CSVNRGGFTDTQYF. The CDR3 nucleotides are TGCAGCGTGAACCGCGGGGGTTTCACAGATACGCAGTATTTT.